The text below deals with one T cell receptor (beta chain). Other nucleotide sequences in the sample specify the same CDR3. Methods used by the authors: From reference gene primer amplification, estimates of nucleated cell counts were derived. Generated by immunoSEQ multiplex PCR, the TCRdb table keeps only in-frame clones and is missing some. That table supplies the V and J calls and clone size; D and trimming were determined from the DNA. The sample yields around 190,000 clones, 75% to 90% seen once. The source of the sample is a study of blood T cell repertoires in COVID-19. Overall study context: Collection of acute and convalescent COVID-19 samples took place in the United States, Italy and Spain. T cells, B-cell-depleted T cells, or PBMCs supplied cDNA or gDNA.

A Seattle source enrolled patients during active infection and followed them longitudinally. The CDR3 is 14 residues long. The sample consisted of peripheral blood. This chain links TRBV21-1 with TRBJ1-5; the listed D gene, TRBD1, was not tested against the DNA. TRBV21-1 is marked as a pseudogene. The origin of this receptor is a woman in her 70s with COVID-19, enrolled during active disease. This CDR3 is CASSKRDRDQPQHF. CDR3 DNA sequence: TGTGCCAGCAGCAAGAGGGACAGGGATCAGCCCCAGCATTTT.